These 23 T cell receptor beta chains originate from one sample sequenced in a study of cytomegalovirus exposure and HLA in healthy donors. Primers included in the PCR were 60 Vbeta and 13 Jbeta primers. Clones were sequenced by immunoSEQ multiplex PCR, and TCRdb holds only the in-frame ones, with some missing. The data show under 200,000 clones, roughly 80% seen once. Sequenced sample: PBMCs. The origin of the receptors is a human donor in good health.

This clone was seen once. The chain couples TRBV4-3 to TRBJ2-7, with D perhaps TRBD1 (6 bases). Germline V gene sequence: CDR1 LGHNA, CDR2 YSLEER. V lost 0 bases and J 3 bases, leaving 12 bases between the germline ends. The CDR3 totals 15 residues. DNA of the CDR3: TGCGCCAGCAGCCAAGAGCACAGGGCTCTCTACGAGCAGTACTTC. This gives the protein CASSQEHRALYEQYF.

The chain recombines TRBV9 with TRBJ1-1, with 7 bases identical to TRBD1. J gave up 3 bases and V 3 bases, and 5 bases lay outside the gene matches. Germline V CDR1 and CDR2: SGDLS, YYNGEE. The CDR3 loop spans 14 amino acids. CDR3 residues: CASSAGQPDTEAFF. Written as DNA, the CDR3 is TGTGCCAGCAGCGCGGGACAGCCCGACACTGAAGCTTTCTTT.

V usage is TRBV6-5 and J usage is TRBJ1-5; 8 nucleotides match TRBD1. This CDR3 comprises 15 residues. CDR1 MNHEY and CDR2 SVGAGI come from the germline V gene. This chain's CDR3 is CAASPGQGKNQPQHF. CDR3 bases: TGTGCGGCTTCCCCCGGACAGGGAAAGAATCAGCCCCAGCATTTT.

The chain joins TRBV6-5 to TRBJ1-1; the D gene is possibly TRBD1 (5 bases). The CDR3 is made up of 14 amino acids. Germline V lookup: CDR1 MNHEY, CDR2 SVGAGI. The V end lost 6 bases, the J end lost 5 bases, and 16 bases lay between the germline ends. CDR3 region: CASRSGQGGTEAFF. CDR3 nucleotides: TGTGCCAGCAGATCTGGGCAGGGAGGGACTGAAGCTTTCTTT.

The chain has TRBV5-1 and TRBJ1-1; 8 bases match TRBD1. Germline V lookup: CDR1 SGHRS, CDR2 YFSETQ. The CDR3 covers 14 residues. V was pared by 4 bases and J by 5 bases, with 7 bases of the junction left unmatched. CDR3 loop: CASSPQGAVTEAFF. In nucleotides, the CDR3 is TGCGCCAGCAGCCCCCAGGGGGCTGTAACTGAAGCTTTCTTT.

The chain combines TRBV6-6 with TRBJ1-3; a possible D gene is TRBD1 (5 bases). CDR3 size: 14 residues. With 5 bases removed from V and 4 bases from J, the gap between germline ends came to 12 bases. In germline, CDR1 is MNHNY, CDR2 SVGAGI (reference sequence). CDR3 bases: TGTGCCAGCAGTGACAGTGCTAGGGGAAACACCATATATTTT. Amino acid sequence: CASSDSARGNTIYF.

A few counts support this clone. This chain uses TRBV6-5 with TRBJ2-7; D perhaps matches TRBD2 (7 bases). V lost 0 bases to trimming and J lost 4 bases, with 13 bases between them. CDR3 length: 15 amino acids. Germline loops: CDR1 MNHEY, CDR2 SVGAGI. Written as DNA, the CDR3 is TGTGCCAGCAGTTACTCGGGGGGGCCGATGTACGAGCAGTACTTC. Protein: CASSYSGGPMYEQYF.

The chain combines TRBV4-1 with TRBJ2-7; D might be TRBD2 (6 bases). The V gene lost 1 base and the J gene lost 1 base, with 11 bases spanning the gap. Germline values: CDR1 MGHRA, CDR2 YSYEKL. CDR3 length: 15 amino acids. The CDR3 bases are TGCGCCAGCAGCCAAGCGGGACTGGGTTCCTACGAGCAGTACTTC. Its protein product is CASSQAGLGSYEQYF.

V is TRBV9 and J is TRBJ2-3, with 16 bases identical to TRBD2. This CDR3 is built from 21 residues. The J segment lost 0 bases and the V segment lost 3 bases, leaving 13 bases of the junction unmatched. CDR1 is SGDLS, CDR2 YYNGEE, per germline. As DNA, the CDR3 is TGTGCCAGCAGCGGTATCCCCGGGACTAGCGGGGGGGCCTTGAGCACAGATACGCAGTATTTT. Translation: CASSGIPGTSGGALSTDTQYF.

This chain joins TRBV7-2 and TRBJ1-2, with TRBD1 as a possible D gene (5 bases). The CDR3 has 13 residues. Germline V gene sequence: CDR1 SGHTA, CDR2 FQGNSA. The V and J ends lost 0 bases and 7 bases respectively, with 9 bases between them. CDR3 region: CASSLARDRGYTF. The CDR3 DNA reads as TGTGCCAGCAGCTTAGCCAGGGATCGTGGCTACACCTTC.

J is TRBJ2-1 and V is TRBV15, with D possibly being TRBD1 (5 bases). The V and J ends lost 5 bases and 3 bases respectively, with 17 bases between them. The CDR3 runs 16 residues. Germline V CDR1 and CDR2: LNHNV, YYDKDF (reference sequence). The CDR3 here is CATSRQTGDFYNEQFF. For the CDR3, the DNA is TGTGCCACCAGCCGACAGACTGGAGACTTCTACAATGAGCAGTTCTTC. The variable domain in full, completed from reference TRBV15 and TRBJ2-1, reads DAMVIQNPRYQVTQFGKPVTLSCSQTLNHNVMYWYQQKSSQAPKLLFHYYDKDFNNEADTPDNFQSRRPNTSFCFLDIRSPGLGDTAMYLCATSRQTGDFYNEQFFGPGTRLTVL.

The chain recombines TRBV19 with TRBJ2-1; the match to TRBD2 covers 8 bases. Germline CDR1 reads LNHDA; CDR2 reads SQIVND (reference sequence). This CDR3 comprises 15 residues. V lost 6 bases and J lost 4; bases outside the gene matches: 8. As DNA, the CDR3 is TGTGCCAGTAGCCATGGACTAGCCCCATACAATGAGCAGTTCTTC. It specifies CASSHGLAPYNEQFF.

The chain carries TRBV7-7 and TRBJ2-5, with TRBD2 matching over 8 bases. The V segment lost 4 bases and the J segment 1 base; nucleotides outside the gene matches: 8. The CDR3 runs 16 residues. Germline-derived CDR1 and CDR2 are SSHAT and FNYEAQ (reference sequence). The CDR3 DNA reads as TGTGCCAGCAGCTCTGGACATGCGGGGGGCCAAGAGACCCAGTACTTC. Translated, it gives CASSSGHAGGQETQYF.

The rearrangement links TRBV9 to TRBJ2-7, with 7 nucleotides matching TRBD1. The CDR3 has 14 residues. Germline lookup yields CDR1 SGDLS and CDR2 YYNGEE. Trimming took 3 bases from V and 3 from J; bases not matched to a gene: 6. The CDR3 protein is CASSAGTDNYEQYF. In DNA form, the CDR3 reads TGTGCCAGCAGCGCCGGGACAGATAACTACGAGCAGTACTTC.

Written as DNA, the CDR3 is TGTGCCAGCACCTGGACTATCGTGCAGACCCAGTACTTC. Its translation is CASTWTIVQTQYF. The genes are TRBV7-2 and TRBJ2-5; D is possibly TRBD2 (6 bases). V was cut by 7 bases and J by 6 bases, with 15 bases left in between. The CDR3 is 13 residues long. The germline gives CDR1 SGHTA, CDR2 FQGNSA.

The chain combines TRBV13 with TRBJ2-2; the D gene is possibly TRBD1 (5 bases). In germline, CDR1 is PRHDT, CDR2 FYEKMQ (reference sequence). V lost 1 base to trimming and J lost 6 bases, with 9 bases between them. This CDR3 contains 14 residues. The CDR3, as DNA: TGTGCCAGCAGCTTAGAGGGGTTAGCCGGGGAGCTGTTTTTT. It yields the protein CASSLEGLAGELFF. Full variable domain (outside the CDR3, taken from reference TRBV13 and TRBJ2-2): AAGVIQSPRHLIKEKRETATLKCYPIPRHDTVYWYQQGPGQDPQFLISFYEKMQSDKGSIPDRFSAQQFSDYHSELNMSSLELGDSALYFCASSLEGLAGELFFGEGSRLTVL.

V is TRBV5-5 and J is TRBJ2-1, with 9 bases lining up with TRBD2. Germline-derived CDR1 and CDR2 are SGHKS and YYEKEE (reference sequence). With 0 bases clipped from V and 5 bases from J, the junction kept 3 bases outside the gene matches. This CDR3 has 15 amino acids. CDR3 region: CASSLALAGHNEQFF. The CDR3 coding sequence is TGTGCCAGCAGCTTGGCTCTAGCGGGGCACAATGAGCAGTTCTTC.

The CDR3 nucleotides are TGTGCCAGTAGTTCTAGTTTCGGGACAGGGATATTGAACACTGAAGCTTTCTTT. Translation gives CASSSSFGTGILNTEAFF. This chain joins TRBV19 and TRBJ1-1; 9 bases match TRBD1. V dropped 5 bases and J dropped 0; count of bases not matched to a gene: 13. The CDR3 spans 18 residues. From germline, CDR1 is LNHDA and CDR2 SQIVND (reference sequence).

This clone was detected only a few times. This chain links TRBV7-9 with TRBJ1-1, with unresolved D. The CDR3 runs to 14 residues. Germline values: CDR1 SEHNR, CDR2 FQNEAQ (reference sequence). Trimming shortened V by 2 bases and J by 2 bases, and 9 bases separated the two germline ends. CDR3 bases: TGTGCCAGCAGCTTATCAGGCTCAAACACTGAAGCTTTCTTT. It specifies CASSLSGSNTEAFF.

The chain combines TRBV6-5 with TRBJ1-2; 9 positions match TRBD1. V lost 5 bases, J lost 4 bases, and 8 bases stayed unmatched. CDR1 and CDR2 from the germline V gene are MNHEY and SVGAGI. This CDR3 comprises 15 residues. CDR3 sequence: CASSVPGQGSYGYTF. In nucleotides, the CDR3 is TGTGCCAGCAGTGTTCCGGGACAGGGTTCCTATGGCTACACCTTC.

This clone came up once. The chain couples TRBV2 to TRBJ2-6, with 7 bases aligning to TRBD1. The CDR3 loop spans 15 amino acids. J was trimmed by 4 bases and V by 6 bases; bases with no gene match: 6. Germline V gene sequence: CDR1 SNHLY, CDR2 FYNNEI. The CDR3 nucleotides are TGTGCCAGCAGGACCGGGACAGCGGGGGCCAACGTCCTGACTTTC. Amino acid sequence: CASRTGTAGANVLTF. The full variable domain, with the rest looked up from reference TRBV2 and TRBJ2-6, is EPEVTQTPSHQVTQMGQEVILRCVPISNHLYFYWYRQILGQKVEFLVSFYNNEISEKSEIFDDQFSVERPDGSNFTLKIRSTKLEDSAMYFCASRTGTAGANVLTFGAGSRLTVL.

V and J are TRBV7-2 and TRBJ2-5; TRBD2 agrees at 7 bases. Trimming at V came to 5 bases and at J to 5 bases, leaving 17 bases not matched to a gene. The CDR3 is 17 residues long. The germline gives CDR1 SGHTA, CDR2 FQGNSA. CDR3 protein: CASSLLRGGSTRETQYF. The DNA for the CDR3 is TGTGCCAGCAGCCTGCTAAGGGGCGGGAGTACTCGGGAGACCCAGTACTTC.

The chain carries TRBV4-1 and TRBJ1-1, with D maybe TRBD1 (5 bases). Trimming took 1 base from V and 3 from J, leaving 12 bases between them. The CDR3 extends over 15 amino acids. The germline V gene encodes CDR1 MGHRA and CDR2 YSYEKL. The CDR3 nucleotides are TGCGCCAGCAGCCAAGGGGCGGGACCAGACACTGAAGCTTTCTTT. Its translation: CASSQGAGPDTEAFF.